This entry features one T cell receptor (beta chain) sequence. Its antigen is as yet unknown. A second about 7 to 12 cycle PCR used barcoded and J-beta primers. MiXCR, run by TCRdb on the 5' RACE reads, gives a single entry per CDR3 protein. The sample lists approximately 1.5 million distinct CDR3 sequences; under 55% were seen once. The CDR3 extends over 16 amino acids. V dropped 6 bases and J dropped 1 base, with 21 bases sitting between them. CDR1 is DFQATT, CDR2 SNEGSKA, per germline (reference sequence). The source of the sample is a study of blood T cells in healthy people across ages. Overall study: Template switching picked up about one barcoded beta molecule for each two T cells.

Findings and caveats of the study: Reliance upon unsorted PBMCs precluded definitive naive versus antigen-experienced comparison. Compared with aged donors, long-lived donors showed fewer expanded clones, suggesting selection. As age increased, TCR beta diversity per million T cells fell in a roughly linear fashion.

The receptor's source is a woman aged 18 to 35 in good health. What was sequenced was blood. The chain carries TRBV20-1 and TRBJ2-5; D unclear. The CDR3 protein is CSARWLGARSQETQYF. CDR3 bases: TGCAGTGCCCGGTGGTTAGGAGCCAGGAGCCAAGAGACCCAGTACTTC.